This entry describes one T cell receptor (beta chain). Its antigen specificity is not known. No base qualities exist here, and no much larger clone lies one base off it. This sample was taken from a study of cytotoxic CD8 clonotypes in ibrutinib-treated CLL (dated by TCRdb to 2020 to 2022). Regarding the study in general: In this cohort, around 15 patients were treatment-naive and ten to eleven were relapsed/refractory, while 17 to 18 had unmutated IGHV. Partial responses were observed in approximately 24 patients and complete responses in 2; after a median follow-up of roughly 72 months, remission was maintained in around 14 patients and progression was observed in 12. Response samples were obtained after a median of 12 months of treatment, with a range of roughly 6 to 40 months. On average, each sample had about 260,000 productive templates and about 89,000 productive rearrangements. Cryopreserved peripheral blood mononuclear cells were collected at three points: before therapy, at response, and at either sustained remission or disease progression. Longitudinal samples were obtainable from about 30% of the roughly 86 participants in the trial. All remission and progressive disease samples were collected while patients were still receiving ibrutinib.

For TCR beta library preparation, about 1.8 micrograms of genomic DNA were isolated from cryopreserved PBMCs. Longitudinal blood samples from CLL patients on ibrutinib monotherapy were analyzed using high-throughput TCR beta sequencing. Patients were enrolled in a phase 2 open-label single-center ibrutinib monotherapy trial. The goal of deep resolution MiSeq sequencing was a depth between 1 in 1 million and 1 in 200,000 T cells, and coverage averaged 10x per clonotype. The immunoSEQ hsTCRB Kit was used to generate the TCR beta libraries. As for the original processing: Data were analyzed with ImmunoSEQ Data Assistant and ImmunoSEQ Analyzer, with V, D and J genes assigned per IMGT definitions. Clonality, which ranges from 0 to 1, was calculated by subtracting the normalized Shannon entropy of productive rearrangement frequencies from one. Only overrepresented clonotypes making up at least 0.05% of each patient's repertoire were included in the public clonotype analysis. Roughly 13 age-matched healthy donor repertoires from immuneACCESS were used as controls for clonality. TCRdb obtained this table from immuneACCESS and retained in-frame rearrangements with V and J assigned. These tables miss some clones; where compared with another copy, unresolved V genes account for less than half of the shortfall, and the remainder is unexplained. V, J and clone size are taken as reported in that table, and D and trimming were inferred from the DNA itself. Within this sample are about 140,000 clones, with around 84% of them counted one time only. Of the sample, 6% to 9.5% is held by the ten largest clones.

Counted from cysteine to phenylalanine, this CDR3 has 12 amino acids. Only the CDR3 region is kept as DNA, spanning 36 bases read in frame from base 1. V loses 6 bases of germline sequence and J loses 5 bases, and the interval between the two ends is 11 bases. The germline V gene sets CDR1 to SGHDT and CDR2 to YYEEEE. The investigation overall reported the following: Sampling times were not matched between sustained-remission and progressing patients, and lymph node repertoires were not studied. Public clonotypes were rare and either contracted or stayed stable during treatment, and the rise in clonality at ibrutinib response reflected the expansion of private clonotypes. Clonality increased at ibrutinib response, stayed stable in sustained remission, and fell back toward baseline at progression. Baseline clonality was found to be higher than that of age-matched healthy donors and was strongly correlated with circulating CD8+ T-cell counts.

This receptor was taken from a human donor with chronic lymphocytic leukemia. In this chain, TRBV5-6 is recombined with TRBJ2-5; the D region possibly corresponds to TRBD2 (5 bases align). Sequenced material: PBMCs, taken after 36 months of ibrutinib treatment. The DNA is TGTGCCAGCACGAAATGGGAGGAGACCCAGTACTTC. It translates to CASTKWEETQYF. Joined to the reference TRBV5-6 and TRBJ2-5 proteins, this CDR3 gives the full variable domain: DAGVTQSPTHLIKTRGQQVTLRCSPKSGHDTVSWYQQALGQGPQFIFQYYEEEERQRGNFPDRFSGHQFPNYSSELNVNALLLGDSALYLCASTKWEETQYFGPGTRLLVL.